The sequence of this T cell receptor (beta chain) was determined in a study of blood T cells in healthy people across ages. Study observations and caveats: Unsorted PBMC input precluded a conclusive naive versus antigen-experienced comparison.

About this clonotype: Its antigen is not identified.

Combining a sample-barcoded 5' primer with a J-beta primer mix, a second PCR ran for about 7 to 11 cycles. Using its own MiXCR run on the 5' RACE reads, TCRdb lists one record per CDR3 protein. Of about 970,000 distinct CDR3 sequences in the sample, about 51% were seen once. The CDR3 runs to 14 residues. V shed 0 bases and J shed 4 bases, with 9 bases lying between them. CDR1 and CDR2 (germline): LNHNV, YYDKDF (reference sequence). The J gene is TRBJ2-5, the V gene TRBV15, with D perhaps TRBD1 or TRBD2 (5 bases each). The TCR was taken from a woman aged 55-70 years in good health. The sample comprised blood. The CDR3, as DNA: TGTGCCACCAGCAGAGATTTCGGGGCAGAGACCCAGTACTTC. It yields the protein CATSRDFGAETQYF.